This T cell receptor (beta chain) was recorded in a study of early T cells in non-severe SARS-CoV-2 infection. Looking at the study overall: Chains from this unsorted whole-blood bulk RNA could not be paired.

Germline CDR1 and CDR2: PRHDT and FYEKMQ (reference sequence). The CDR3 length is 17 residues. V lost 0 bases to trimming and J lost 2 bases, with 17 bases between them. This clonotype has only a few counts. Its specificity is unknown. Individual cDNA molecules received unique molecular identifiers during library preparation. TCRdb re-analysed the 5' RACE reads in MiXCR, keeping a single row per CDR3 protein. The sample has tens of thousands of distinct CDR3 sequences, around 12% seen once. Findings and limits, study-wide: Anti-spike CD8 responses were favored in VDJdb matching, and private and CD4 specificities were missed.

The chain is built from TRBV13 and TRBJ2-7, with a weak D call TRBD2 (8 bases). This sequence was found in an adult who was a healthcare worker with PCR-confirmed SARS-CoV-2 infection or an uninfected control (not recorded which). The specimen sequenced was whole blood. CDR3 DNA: TGTGCCAGCAGCTTAGGCGGGAGGGGGCTATCCCCCTACGAGCAGTACTTC. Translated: CASSLGGRGLSPYEQYF.